This TCR beta chain was identified during a study of sequential checkpoint blockade in melanoma (dated by TCRdb to between 2018 and 2021). About the study as a whole: Patients were assigned by 1:1 randomization to either first-line nivolumab followed by ipilimumab (arm A) or ipilimumab followed by nivolumab (arm B). Both trial sequences were followed by maintenance nivolumab.

Counted from cysteine to phenylalanine, this CDR3 has 13 amino acids. Left in the record is the CDR3 DNA by itself, 39 bases read in frame from the first base. Deletion took 5 bases off V and 0 bases off J, with a span of 7 bases between the germline ends. From a lookup of the germline V gene (reference sequence), CDR1 and CDR2 are SGHAT and FQDESV. TCRbeta CDR3 regions were immunosequenced from genomic DNA with the immunoSEQ Assay. Genomic DNA was amplified by bias-controlled multiplex PCR before high-throughput sequencing. The original methods were these. To quantify the absolute abundance of each unique TCRbeta CDR3 region, the sequences were collapsed and filtered. Clonality, defined as 1 minus Pielou's evenness, was calculated using only productive rearrangements. A previously published method was used to identify clones with significantly greater frequencies in on-treatment samples than in baseline samples. TCRdb took this table from immuneACCESS and kept in-frame rearrangements with V and J called. Such tables lack part of the clones; where checked against another copy, unresolved V genes explain under half of the gap, and the rest is unexplained. D and trimming were read from the DNA, whereas the V and J calls and clone size are those reported in that table. Present in this sample are about 12,000 clones, 75% to 80% of which were seen just once. The ten largest clones capture about 50% of the sample.

In regard to this clone: Its cognate antigen has yet to be identified. No base qualities exist here, and no much larger clone lies one base off it.

What the authors observed across the whole study: The response-prediction model combining TCR metrics and mutation burden needs validation in larger, independent patient cohorts.

Explained via the paper, the treatment or condition label denotes: randomized to nivolumab then ipilimumab (arm A) or the reverse (arm B). None of the patients in the trial had previously been given DNA-damaging chemotherapy. Thawed PBMCs were sorted on a FACS Aria II flow cytometer to isolate live CD3+CD8+ cells negative for CD19 and CD56. Samples came from patients with melanoma in CheckMate 064, a randomized, open-label phase II trial of sequential checkpoint blockade. Peripheral blood mononuclear cells were obtained through leukapheresis, purified using Ficoll-Paque, and frozen in human serum containing around 9.6% DMSO. Purity of sorted blood CD3+CD8+ cells was verified at >98% immediately after sorting, followed by DNA extraction.

Sequencing used CD8+ T cells sorted from blood (inferred from file names), obtained from a patient given nivolumab and ipilimumab in sequence. The sequence joins TRBV11-1 to TRBJ2-5, and perhaps TRBD1 as D gene, on 5 matching bases. The clonotype originates from a human donor with melanoma. The CDR3 amino acid sequence is: CASSPGYQETQYF. The DNA is as follows: TGTGCCAGCAGCCCAGGGTACCAAGAGACCCAGTACTTC.